This TCR beta chain is from a study of shared clonotypes between healthy human individuals. At the level of the study: A donor's plate count was three for CD4 naive and three for CD4 memory; CD8 naive had two and CD8 memory one.

Regarding this clone: The antigen remains undetermined.

Study results and caveats: The generation probabilities recorded for non-shared clonotypes fell below those of clonotypes shared by all four donors.

The assay was immunoSEQ multiplex PCR, and TCRdb's table has in-frame clones only and misses some. The data contain 550,000 to 850,000 clones, roughly two thirds of them singletons. Subsets obtained from CD4+ cells comprised CD45RA+ naive and CD45RA-negative memory cells. The trim removed 0 bases at V and 5 bases at J, leaving 2 bases unmatched. The germline CDR1 and CDR2 sequences are SGHDT and YYEEEE. The CDR3 spans 14 residues. The V and J genes are TRBV5-6 and TRBJ1-5; 7 positions match TRBD1. The sample comprised memory CD4+ T cells sorted from blood. Specified subset: CD45RA-negative fraction. This sequence was found in a woman in her twenties or thirties in good health. CDR3 region: CASSLEGAYQPQHF. The CDR3 DNA follows: TGTGCCAGCAGCTTGGAGGGGGCTTATCAGCCCCAGCATTTT.